These T cell receptor beta chains were read from a single sample in a study of blood T cell repertoires in COVID-19. Sequencing was performed with immunoSEQ multiplex PCR; in TCRdb, only in-frame clones are kept and a portion is missing. The table includes 200,000 to 300,000 clones, approximately 89% detected once. Sequencing input: PBMCs or T cells enriched from blood (not recorded which). The receptors originated from a woman aged 25 to 39 with acute COVID-19. CDR3s include the opening cysteine and the closing phenylalanine or tryptophan. D genes are given only for firm matches. A clone size is listed for some rows: how often the clone was seen (once, few, many), or a class if it is expanded.

size	D	V	J	CDR3	DNA
-	TRBD2	TRBV5-1	TRBJ2-5	CASSYTSGGAQETQYF	TGCGCCAGCAGCTATACTAGCGGGGGGGCCCAAGAGACCCAGTACTTC
once	TRBD1	TRBV5-1	TRBJ1-4	CASSVRTGSNEKLFF	TGCGCCAGCAGCGTAAGGACAGGGTCTAATGAAAAACTGTTTTTT
-	TRBD1	TRBV10-3	TRBJ2-7	CAITTGDFHEQYF	TGTGCCATCACGACAGGGGACTTTCACGAGCAGTACTTC
once	-	TRBV5-4	TRBJ1-4	CASSSFGEANEKLFF	TGTGCCAGCAGCTCCTTTGGAGAGGCTAATGAAAAACTGTTTTTT
once	-	TRBV6-5	TRBJ1-2	CAGKTVFYGYTF	TGTGCCGGAAAGACAGTCTTCTATGGCTACACCTTC
-	TRBD1	TRBV11-2	TRBJ2-2	CASSSDRGRAGELFF	TGTGCCAGCAGCTCAGACAGGGGAAGGGCCGGGGAGCTGTTTTTT
-	TRBD1	TRBV27	TRBJ2-5	CASSLMRDRDKTQYF	TGTGCCAGCAGTTTAATGAGGGACAGGGATAAGACCCAGTACTTC
-	TRBD1	TRBV11-2	TRBJ1-1	CASSPRQGGNTEAFF	TGTGCCAGCAGCCCCCGACAGGGAGGGAACACTGAAGCTTTCTTT
-	-	TRBV28	TRBJ2-3	CATRTGVFPDTQYF	TGTGCCACAAGGACCGGGGTATTCCCAGATACGCAGTATTTT
-	TRBD2	TRBV3-1/TRBV3-2	TRBJ2-3	CASTRAGEGRDTQYF	TGTGCCAGCACAAGAGCGGGGGAAGGAAGAGATACGCAGTATTTT
-	-	TRBV20-1	TRBJ2-7	CSAIPDYEQYF	TGCAGTGCTATTCCAGACTACGAGCAGTACTTC
-	TRBD1	TRBV9	TRBJ2-1	CASSVAIWGQGQRNEQFF	TGTGCCAGCAGCGTAGCTATTTGGGGACAGGGACAACGCAATGAGCAGTTCTTC
-	-	TRBV7-8	TRBJ1-4	CASRKEGEGREKLFF	TGTGCCAGCAGAAAAGAAGGGGAAGGGCGCGAAAAACTGTTTTTT
once	TRBD1	TRBV10-3	TRBJ1-1	CAISIIQGRNTEAFF	TGTGCCATCAGTATAATACAGGGGAGGAACACTGAAGCTTTCTTT
-	TRBD2	TRBV14	TRBJ2-7	CASSPVGGYDEQYF	TGTGCCAGCAGCCCCGTGGGGGGGTACGACGAGCAGTACTTC
-	TRBD2	TRBV19	TRBJ2-2	CASSPLAGELNTGELFF	TGTGCCAGTAGCCCACTAGCGGGGGAACTGAACACCGGGGAGCTGTTTTTT
once	TRBD2	TRBV25-1	TRBJ2-7	CASSDQQTSGGAYEQYF	TGTGCCAGCAGTGACCAACAGACTAGCGGGGGGGCCTACGAGCAGTACTTC
-	-	TRBV4-1	TRBJ1-5	CASSPSGGNQPQHF	TGCGCCAGCAGCCCAAGCGGGGGGAATCAGCCCCAGCATTTT
-	-	TRBV7-9	TRBJ2-2	CASSLRRDSPTGELFF	TGTGCCAGCAGCTTACGGAGGGACTCTCCTACCGGGGAGCTGTTTTTT
-	TRBD1	TRBV7-9	TRBJ2-1	CASSFGQGGSYNEQFF	TGTGCCAGCAGCTTCGGACAGGGGGGCTCCTACAATGAGCAGTTCTTC
-	-	TRBV3-1/TRBV3-2	TRBJ2-7	CASSHGKYEQYF	TGTGCCAGCAGCCATGGCAAATACGAGCAGTACTTC